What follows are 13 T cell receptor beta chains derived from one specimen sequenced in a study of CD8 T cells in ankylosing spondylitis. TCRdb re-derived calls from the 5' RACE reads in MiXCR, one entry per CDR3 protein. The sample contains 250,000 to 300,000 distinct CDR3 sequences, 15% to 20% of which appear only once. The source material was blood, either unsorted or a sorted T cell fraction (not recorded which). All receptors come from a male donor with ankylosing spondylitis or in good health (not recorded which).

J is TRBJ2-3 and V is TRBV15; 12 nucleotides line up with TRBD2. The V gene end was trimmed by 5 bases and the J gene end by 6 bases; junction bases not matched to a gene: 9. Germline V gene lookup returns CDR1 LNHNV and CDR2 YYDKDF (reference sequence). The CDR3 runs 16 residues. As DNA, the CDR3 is TGTGCCACCAGCTCCCTAGCGGGGGGGCCCTATGATACGCAGTATTTT. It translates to CATSSLAGGPYDTQYF.

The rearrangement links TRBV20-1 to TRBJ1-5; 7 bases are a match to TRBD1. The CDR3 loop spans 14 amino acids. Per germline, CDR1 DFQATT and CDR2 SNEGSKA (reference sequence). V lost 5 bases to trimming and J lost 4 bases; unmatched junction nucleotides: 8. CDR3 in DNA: TGCAGTGCTCGCCAAGGGACAGCTAATCAGCCCCAGCATTTT. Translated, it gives CSARQGTANQPQHF.

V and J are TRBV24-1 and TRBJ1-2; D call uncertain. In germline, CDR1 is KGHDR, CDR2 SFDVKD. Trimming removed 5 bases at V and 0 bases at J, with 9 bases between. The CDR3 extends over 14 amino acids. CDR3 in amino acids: CATSGWSPNYGYTF. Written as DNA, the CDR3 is TGTGCCACCAGTGGCTGGAGCCCTAACTATGGCTACACCTTC.

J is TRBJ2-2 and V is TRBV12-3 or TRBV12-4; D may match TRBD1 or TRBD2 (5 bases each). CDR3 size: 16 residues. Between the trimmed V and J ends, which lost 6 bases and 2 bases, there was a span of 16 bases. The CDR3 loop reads CASRLSGTANTGELFF. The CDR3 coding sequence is TGTGCCAGCAGACTCTCGGGGACCGCTAACACCGGGGAGCTGTTTTTT.

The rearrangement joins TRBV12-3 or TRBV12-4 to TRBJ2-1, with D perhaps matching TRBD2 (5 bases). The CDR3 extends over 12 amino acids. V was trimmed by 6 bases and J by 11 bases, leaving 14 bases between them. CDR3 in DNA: TGTGCCAGCAGGCCCGGGGTGGGGAAGCAGTTCTTC. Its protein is CASRPGVGKQFF.

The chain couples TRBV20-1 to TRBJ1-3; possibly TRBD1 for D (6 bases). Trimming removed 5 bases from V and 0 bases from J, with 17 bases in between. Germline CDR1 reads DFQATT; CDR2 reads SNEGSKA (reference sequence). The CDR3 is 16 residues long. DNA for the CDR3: TGCAGTGCTCCGCTGAGGGGGGCCCACTCTGGAAACACCATATATTTT. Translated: CSAPLRGAHSGNTIYF.

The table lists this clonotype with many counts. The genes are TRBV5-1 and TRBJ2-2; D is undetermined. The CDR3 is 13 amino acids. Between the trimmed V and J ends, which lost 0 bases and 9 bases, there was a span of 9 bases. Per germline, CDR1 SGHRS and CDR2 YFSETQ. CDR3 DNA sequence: TGCGCCAGCAGCTTGGCTGGGTTGAGGGAGCTGTTTTTT. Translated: CASSLAGLRELFF. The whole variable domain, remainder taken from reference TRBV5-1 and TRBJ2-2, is KAGVTQTPRYLIKTRGQQVTLSCSPISGHRSVSWYQQTPGQGLQFLFEYFSETQRNKGNFPGRFSGRQFSNSRSEMNVSTLELGDSALYLCASSLAGLRELFFGEGSRLTVL.

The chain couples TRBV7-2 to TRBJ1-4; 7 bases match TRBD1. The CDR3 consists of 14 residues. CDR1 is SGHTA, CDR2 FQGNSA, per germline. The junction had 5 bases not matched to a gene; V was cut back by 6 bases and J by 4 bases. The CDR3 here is CASRLDRDNEKLFF. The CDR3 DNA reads TGTGCCAGCAGACTAGACAGGGATAATGAAAAACTGTTTTTT.

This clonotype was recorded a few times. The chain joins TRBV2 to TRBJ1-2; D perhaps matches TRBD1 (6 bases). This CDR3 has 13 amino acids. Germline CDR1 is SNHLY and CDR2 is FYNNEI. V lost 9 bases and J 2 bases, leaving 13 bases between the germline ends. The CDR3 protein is CASAGEGNYGYTF. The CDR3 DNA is TGTGCCAGTGCAGGGGAGGGCAACTATGGCTACACCTTC.

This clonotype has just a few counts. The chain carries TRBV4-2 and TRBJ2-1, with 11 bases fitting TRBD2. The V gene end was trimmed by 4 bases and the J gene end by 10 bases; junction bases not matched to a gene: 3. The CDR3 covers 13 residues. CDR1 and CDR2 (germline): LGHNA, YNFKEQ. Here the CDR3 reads CASSRLAGGEQFF. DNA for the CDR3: TGTGCCAGCAGCCGCCTAGCGGGAGGCGAGCAGTTCTTC.

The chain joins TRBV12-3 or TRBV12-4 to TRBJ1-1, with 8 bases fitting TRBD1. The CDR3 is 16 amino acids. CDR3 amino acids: CDTWRGSGGRVTEAFF. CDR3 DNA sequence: TGTGACACCTGGAGGGGGTCAGGGGGCCGAGTAACTGAAGCTTTCTTT.

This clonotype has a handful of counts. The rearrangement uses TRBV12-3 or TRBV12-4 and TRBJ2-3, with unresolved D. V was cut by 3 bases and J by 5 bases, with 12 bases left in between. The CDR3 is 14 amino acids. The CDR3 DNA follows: TGTGCCAGCAGTTTTCGGGTTCAAAAAGATACGCAGTATTTT. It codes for CASSFRVQKDTQYF.

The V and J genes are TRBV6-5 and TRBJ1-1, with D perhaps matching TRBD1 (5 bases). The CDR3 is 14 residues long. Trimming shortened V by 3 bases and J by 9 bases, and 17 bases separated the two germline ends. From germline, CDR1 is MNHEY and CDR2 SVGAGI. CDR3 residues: CASSYGDRTLKAFF. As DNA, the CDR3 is TGTGCCAGCAGTTATGGCGACAGAACACTGAAAGCTTTCTTT.